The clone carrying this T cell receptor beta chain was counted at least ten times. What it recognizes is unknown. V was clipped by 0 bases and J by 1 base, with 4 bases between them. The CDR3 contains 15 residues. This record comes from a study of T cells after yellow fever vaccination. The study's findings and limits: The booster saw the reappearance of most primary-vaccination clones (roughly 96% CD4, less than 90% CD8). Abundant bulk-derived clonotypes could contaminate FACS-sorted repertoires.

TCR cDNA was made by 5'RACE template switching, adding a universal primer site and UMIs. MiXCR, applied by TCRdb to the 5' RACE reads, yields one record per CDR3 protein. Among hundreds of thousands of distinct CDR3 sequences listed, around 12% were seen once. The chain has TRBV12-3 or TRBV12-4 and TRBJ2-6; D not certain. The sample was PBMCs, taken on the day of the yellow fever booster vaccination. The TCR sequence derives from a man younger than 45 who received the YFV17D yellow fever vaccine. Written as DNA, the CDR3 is TGTGCCAGCAGTTTAGCAGGGTCTGGGGCCAACGTCCTGACTTTC. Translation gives CASSLAGSGANVLTF.